This is a list of T cell receptor beta chains from one sample in a study of shared clonotypes between healthy human individuals. TCRdb keeps only in-frame clones here, not all; method: immunoSEQ multiplex PCR. The table includes 2 million to 2.5 million clones, approximately 95% detected once. The specimen sequenced was naive CD4+ T cells from PBMCs. The receptors here all came from a man aged 18 to 29 in good health. Some clones in this sample may be carry-over from other donors' samples. CDR3s include the opening cysteine and the closing phenylalanine or tryptophan. Fields, in order: J gene, V gene, CDR3 protein.

j_call: TRBJ2-5
v_call: TRBV4-3
cdr3_aa: CASSQDLSRAETQYF

j_call: TRBJ1-1
v_call: TRBV5-5
cdr3_aa: CASRKGAGGMNTEAFF

j_call: TRBJ2-1
v_call: TRBV5-1
cdr3_aa: CASSLVGAGYNEQFF

j_call: TRBJ2-1
v_call: TRBV19
cdr3_aa: CASRRESSYNEQFF

j_call: TRBJ2-5
v_call: TRBV12-5
cdr3_aa: CASGLVVGAGVTQYF

j_call: TRBJ2-3
v_call: TRBV30
cdr3_aa: CAWSPRGVSDTQYF

j_call: TRBJ2-3
v_call: TRBV28
cdr3_aa: CASSFAGPPGTDTQYF

j_call: TRBJ1-2
v_call: TRBV11-3
cdr3_aa: CASSLVEGQGNYGYTF

j_call: TRBJ2-7
v_call: TRBV28
cdr3_aa: CASGVWREGAEQYF

j_call: TRBJ2-3
v_call: TRBV7-3
cdr3_aa: CASSLAGRSTDTQYF

j_call: TRBJ1-1
v_call: TRBV5-4
cdr3_aa: CASATGGTEAFF

j_call: TRBJ2-3
v_call: TRBV28
cdr3_aa: CASSSRQGRTDTQYF

j_call: TRBJ2-2
v_call: TRBV6-1
cdr3_aa: CASSEVTSFGELFF

j_call: TRBJ2-3
v_call: TRBV4-1
cdr3_aa: CASSQGVTASSTDTQYF

j_call: TRBJ1-5
v_call: TRBV10-1
cdr3_aa: CASKFRRPQHF

j_call: TRBJ1-1
v_call: TRBV7-2
cdr3_aa: CASSLGTDRPNTEAFF

j_call: TRBJ2-3
v_call: TRBV7-3
cdr3_aa: CASRSGTSTDTQYF

j_call: TRBJ2-2
v_call: TRBV9
cdr3_aa: CASSVGGSTNTGELFF

j_call: TRBJ2-1
v_call: TRBV2
cdr3_aa: CASNRRTLLADYNEQFF

j_call: TRBJ2-7
v_call: TRBV7-8
cdr3_aa: CASSAPREKLYEQYF

j_call: TRBJ1-2
v_call: TRBV9
cdr3_aa: CASSVGSGGHHTF

j_call: TRBJ2-1
v_call: TRBV27
cdr3_aa: CASSSKTSRSYNEQFF

j_call: TRBJ1-5
v_call: TRBV10-3
cdr3_aa: CAISESRVASNQPQHF

j_call: TRBJ1-2
v_call: TRBV7-2
cdr3_aa: CASSHGTGRVYGYTF

j_call: TRBJ2-1
v_call: TRBV5-1
cdr3_aa: CASSLGGSSSYNEQFF

j_call: TRBJ2-4
v_call: TRBV15
cdr3_aa: CATSRDQISRGPKNIQYF

j_call: TRBJ2-3
v_call: TRBV9
cdr3_aa: CASSVAGGRTRDTQYF

j_call: TRBJ2-1
v_call: TRBV29-1
cdr3_aa: CSVGGGPYNEQFF

j_call: TRBJ2-1
v_call: TRBV9
cdr3_aa: CASSERFLAEYNEQFF

j_call: TRBJ1-5
v_call: TRBV5-8
cdr3_aa: CASSRHRDAGSNQPQHF

j_call: TRBJ2-1
v_call: TRBV5-1
cdr3_aa: CASSLVDNPYNEQFF

j_call: TRBJ2-5
v_call: TRBV27
cdr3_aa: CASSFGAGGGETQYF

j_call: TRBJ2-6
v_call: TRBV28
cdr3_aa: CAAAGARTGFSGANVLTF